These 19 T cell receptor beta chains originate from one sample sequenced in a study of blood T cell repertoires in COVID-19. Produced via immunoSEQ multiplex PCR; TCRdb's table is partial and in-frame only. The sample records 130,000 or so clones, around 89% being singletons. Sequenced sample: peripheral blood. The receptors derive from a man in his fifties or sixties with active or convalescent COVID-19.

The rearrangement links TRBV10-3 to TRBJ2-3; D ambiguous. Germline-derived CDR1 and CDR2 are ENHRY and SYGVKD. The CDR3 consists of 15 residues. Trimming stripped 8 bases from V and 1 base from J, with 16 bases between. For the CDR3, the DNA is TGTGCCATCGGATTAGGCGGTTTGGGCACAGATACGCAGTATTTT. Its protein product is CAIGLGGLGTDTQYF.

This clone has just one count. CDR3 sequence reads: CASSQDRQGAYGNTIYF. CDR3 in DNA: TGTGCCAGCAGCCAAGATCGGCAGGGGGCCTATGGAAACACCATATATTTT. The chain uses TRBV3-1 (or the pseudogene TRBV3-2) and TRBJ1-3; 8 bases fit TRBD1. CDR1 is LGHDT and CDR2 is YNNKEL in the germline V gene (reference sequence). The CDR3 totals 17 residues. Trimming cost V 0 bases and J 3 bases; bases outside gene matches: 7.

The chain has TRBV10-3 and TRBJ2-7, with 8 bases matching TRBD2. J gave up 3 bases and V 0 bases, and 7 bases lay outside the gene matches. Germline lookup yields CDR1 ENHRY and CDR2 SYGVKD. CDR3 length equals 16 residues. CDR3 region: CAISESSGTRLYEQYF. CDR3 DNA sequence: TGTGCCATCAGTGAGTCATCCGGGACTAGACTCTACGAGCAGTACTTC.

The V gene is TRBV6-5, the J gene TRBJ1-6; D is possibly TRBD1 (6 bases). Between the trimmed V and J ends, which lost 6 bases and 6 bases, there was a span of 12 bases. Germline V gene lookup returns CDR1 MNHEY and CDR2 SVGAGI. This CDR3 is 14 amino acids long. The CDR3 nucleotides are TGTGCCAGCAGCGATGGACAGCCTAATTCACCCCTCCACTTT. Amino acid sequence: CASSDGQPNSPLHF.

V usage is TRBV3-1 (or the pseudogene TRBV3-2) and J usage is TRBJ2-3; 11 bases are a match to TRBD2. Trimming removed 0 bases from V and 4 bases from J; junction bases left unmatched: 3. Per germline, CDR1 LGHDT and CDR2 YNNKEL (reference sequence). The length of the CDR3 is 16 residues. DNA for the CDR3: TGTGCCAGCAGCCAAGATATGGGACTAGCGGCAGATACGCAGTATTTT. Encoded protein: CASSQDMGLAADTQYF.

The V call is TRBV30, the J call TRBJ2-7; D remains unclear. The V gene's germline CDR1 is GTSNPN and CDR2 SVGIG (reference sequence). CDR3 length: 15 residues. The V and J ends lost 1 base and 2 bases respectively, with 15 bases between them. The DNA for the CDR3 is TGTGCCTGGAGTGGGTTCAGTCACGGAGCCTACGAGCAGTACTTC. Translating gives CAWSGFSHGAYEQYF.

The V call is TRBV19, the J call TRBJ2-7; the D gene is possibly TRBD2 (5 bases). V lost 5 bases to trimming and J lost 2 bases, with 16 bases between them. Germline loops: CDR1 LNHDA, CDR2 SQIVND (reference sequence). This CDR3 contains 15 residues. This chain's CDR3 is CASSQGLVGTYEQYF. Written as DNA, the CDR3 is TGTGCCAGTAGTCAAGGACTGGTGGGGACCTACGAGCAGTACTTC.

The chain has TRBV29-1 and TRBJ2-7; 8 bases line up with TRBD1. The CDR3 extends over 13 amino acids. Looked up from germline, CDR1 is SQVTM and CDR2 is ANQGSEA. J lost 10 bases, V lost 1 base, and 9 bases had no gene match. CDR3 nucleotide sequence: TGCAGCGTTGAAGTAGGGCAGGGGGCAGCTCAGTACTTC. Translating gives CSVEVGQGAAQYF.

This clone occurred once. The chain has TRBV5-6 and TRBJ1-4; D possibly corresponds to TRBD1 (6 bases). Trimming left V 4 bases short and J 5 bases short, with 21 bases between. CDR1 and CDR2 from the germline V gene are SGHDT and YYEEEE. This CDR3 spans 17 amino acids. The CDR3 loop reads CASSTGPLQGRNEKLFF. The CDR3 coding sequence is TGTGCCAGCAGCACCGGCCCCTTACAGGGACGAAATGAAAAACTGTTTTTT. Combining the CDR3 with reference TRBV5-6 and TRBJ1-4 gives the whole variable domain DAGVTQSPTHLIKTRGQQVTLRCSPKSGHDTVSWYQQALGQGPQFIFQYYEEEERQRGNFPDRFSGHQFPNYSSELNVNALLLGDSALYLCASSTGPLQGRNEKLFFGSGTQLSVL.

The CDR3 reads CASSSPLNSAANTGELFF. The CDR3 DNA is TGTGCCAGCAGCTCACCCCTGAATAGCGCAGCGAACACCGGGGAGCTGTTTTTT. The chain uses TRBV5-4 and TRBJ2-2, with a tentative D call TRBD2 (5 bases). CDR1 and CDR2 (germline): SGHNT, YYREEE (reference sequence). The CDR3 sequence is 18 residues long. The V gene lost 3 bases and the J gene lost 0 bases, with 18 bases spanning the gap.

The genes are TRBV7-2 and TRBJ2-5; 8 bases map to TRBD2. CDR3 length equals 16 residues. CDR1 is SGHTA and CDR2 is FQGNSA in the germline V gene. Trimming took 4 bases from V and 9 from J; bases not matched to a gene: 16. The CDR3 reads CASSSISGAVSGAQYF. CDR3 nucleotides: TGTGCCAGCAGCTCTATTAGCGGGGCCGTAAGCGGGGCCCAGTACTTC. Based on the CDR3 plus reference TRBV7-2 and TRBJ2-5, the full variable domain is GAGVSQSPSNKVTEKGKDVELRCDPISGHTALYWYRQSLGQGLEFLIYFQGNSAPDKSGLPSDRFSAERTGGSVSTLTIQRTQQEDSAVYLCASSSISGAVSGAQYFGPGTRLLVL.

This chain uses TRBV4-1 with TRBJ1-5; possible D gene TRBD1, 5 bases. This CDR3 comprises 17 residues. V was pared by 0 bases and J by 1 base, with 13 bases between. From germline, CDR1 is MGHRA and CDR2 YSYEKL. DNA for the CDR3: TGCGCCAGCAGCCAAGATTTGCAGGGAGGGAGCAATCAGCCCCAGCATTTT. This codes for CASSQDLQGGSNQPQHF.

The chain joins TRBV27 to TRBJ1-1; the match to TRBD1 covers 8 bases. With 7 bases clipped from V and 2 bases from J, the junction kept 6 bases outside the gene matches. The CDR3 runs to 14 residues. CDR1 is MNHEY and CDR2 is SMNVEV in the germline V gene (reference sequence). Here the CDR3 reads CASNLDRGNTEAFF. For the CDR3, the DNA is TGTGCCAGCAATCTAGACAGGGGCAACACTGAAGCTTTCTTT.

The chain carries TRBV24-1 and TRBJ2-3; TRBD2 matches at 8 bases. Per germline, CDR1 KGHDR and CDR2 SFDVKD. This CDR3 spans 17 amino acids. V shed 4 bases and J 2 bases; nucleotides not matched to a gene: 10. DNA of the CDR3: TGTGCCACCAGTGACCCCGGAGTAGCGGGGCCCACAGATACGCAGTATTTT. Translated: CATSDPGVAGPTDTQYF.

The genes are TRBV4-1 and TRBJ1-4; TRBD1 matches at 7 bases. The germline CDR1 and CDR2 sequences are MGHRA and YSYEKL. CDR3 length equals 16 residues. V lost 2 bases to trimming and J lost 6 bases; unmatched junction nucleotides: 9. DNA of the CDR3: TGCGCCAGCAGCCAATACTCGGGACAGCTAGATGAAAAACTGTTTTTT. This translates into CASSQYSGQLDEKLFF.

This clone appeared a few times. The chain employs TRBV27 and TRBJ2-7; 10 bases line up with TRBD2. CDR3 size: 14 residues. With V trimmed by 6 bases and J by 2 bases, 4 bases remained unmatched. In germline, CDR1 is MNHEY, CDR2 SMNVEV (reference sequence). The CDR3 DNA reads as TGTGCCAGCAGCACTAGCGGGACCACCTACGAGCAGTACTTC. Translation: CASSTSGTTYEQYF.

J is TRBJ1-2 and V is TRBV21-1. TRBV21-1 has pseudogene status. The CDR3 is 13 residues long. The CDR3 sequence: CASSKENLRGYTF. The CDR3 DNA follows: TGTGCCAGCAGCAAAGAGAATTTGAGGGGCTACACCTTC.

The chain is built from TRBV7-9 and TRBJ2-3, with 10 bases aligning to TRBD2. Per the germline V gene, CDR1 is SEHNR and CDR2 is FQNEAQ (reference sequence). Trimming took 5 bases from V and 6 from J; bases not matched to a gene: 11. The CDR3 is 16 residues long. As DNA, the CDR3 is TGTGCCAGCAGCGCCCATATAACTAGCGGGGTGGATACGCAGTATTTT. This codes for CASSAHITSGVDTQYF.

The chain joins TRBV6-2 or TRBV6-3 to TRBJ2-1; 8 bases are shared with TRBD2. The CDR3 consists of 16 residues. CDR1 MNHEY and CDR2 SVGEGT come from the germline V gene. J lost 8 bases, V lost 5 bases, and 14 bases had no gene match. This CDR3 is CASSPRSPGGRDEQFF. CDR3 DNA: TGTGCCAGCAGTCCCCGATCTCCGGGGGGGCGAGATGAGCAGTTCTTC.